This passage covers 32 T cell receptor beta chains from one sample sequenced in a study of cytomegalovirus exposure and HLA in healthy donors. PCR used 60 Vbeta primers and 13 Jbeta primers. TCRdb's table, derived via immunoSEQ multiplex PCR, lists solely in-frame clones and lacks some. This repertoire shows about 96,000 clones, roughly 79% found once; its top ten account for roughly 3%. Sequencing was carried out using PBMCs. The receptors were sampled from a female donor in good health and CMV-seropositive.

The chain uses TRBV9 and TRBJ2-2; D is perhaps TRBD1 (6 bases). CDR1 SGDLS and CDR2 YYNGEE come from the germline V gene. Trimming stripped 1 base from V and 1 base from J, with 8 bases between. The CDR3 consists of 15 residues. The CDR3 loop is CASSVQGQNTGELFF. The CDR3 bases are TGTGCCAGCAGCGTACAGGGACAGAACACCGGGGAGCTGTTTTTT.

The chain combines TRBV28 with TRBJ1-5, with 10 bases lining up with TRBD1. CDR1 and CDR2 from the germline V gene are MDHEN and SYDVKM. V shed 6 bases, J shed 6 bases, and the junction held 11 bases outside the gene matches. The CDR3 sequence is 16 residues long. The DNA of the CDR3 is TGTGCCAGCAGCCCCTGGCCGGGACAGGGGAGTCAGCCCCAGCATTTT. It is translated as CASSPWPGQGSQPQHF.

The rearrangement uses TRBV19 and TRBJ2-2; 8 nucleotides match TRBD2. Germline V lookup: CDR1 LNHDA, CDR2 SQIVND (reference sequence). The CDR3 is 13 residues long. V lost 4 bases, J lost 7 bases, and 2 bases stayed unmatched. In DNA, the CDR3 is TGTGCCAGTAGTAGGCGGGGGGACGGGGAGCTGTTTTTT. Residues: CASSRRGDGELFF.

The genes are TRBV7-8 and TRBJ1-5, with TRBD1 matching 7 bases. CDR1 and CDR2 from the germline V gene are SGHVS and FQNEAQ. This CDR3 has 18 residues. Trimming at V came to 4 bases and at J to 4 bases, leaving 16 bases not matched to a gene. CDR3 region: CASSSRPPGQRTNQPQHF. CDR3 nucleotides: TGTGCCAGCAGCTCACGCCCGCCGGGACAGCGAACAAATCAGCCCCAGCATTTT.

The chain links TRBV6-1 to TRBJ2-2, with 12 bases that match TRBD2. CDR1 MNHNS and CDR2 SASEGT come from the germline V gene. The V and J ends lost 2 bases and 6 bases, in that order; junction bases with no gene match: 1. The CDR3 has 15 amino acids. CDR3 bases: TGTGCCAGCAGTGAACTAGCGGGGGGGCCCGGGGAGCTGTTTTTT. It encodes CASSELAGGPGELFF.

The chain employs TRBV7-2 and TRBJ2-1; D not certain. CDR1 is SGHTA and CDR2 is FQGNSA in the germline V gene. V was clipped by 4 bases and J by 4 bases, with 8 bases between them. The CDR3 has 13 amino acids. Here the CDR3 DNA reads TGTGCCAGCAGCTCGTACATATACAATGAGCAGTTCTTC. Residues: CASSSYIYNEQFF.

This clone was observed a single time. The rearrangement uses TRBV6-5 and TRBJ2-5; TRBD2 matches at 13 bases. The CDR3 sequence is 16 residues long. Germline values: CDR1 MNHEY, CDR2 SVGAGI. V lost 0 bases to trimming and J lost 4 bases; unmatched junction nucleotides: 2. CDR3 region: CASSYSWTSGRETQYF. CDR3 sequence (DNA): TGTGCCAGCAGTTACTCGTGGACTAGCGGGAGAGAGACCCAGTACTTC.

The chain has TRBV28 and TRBJ2-3; 13 bases agree with TRBD2. The V gene's germline CDR1 is MDHEN and CDR2 SYDVKM. CDR3 size: 16 residues. With V trimmed by 6 bases and J by 4 bases, 7 bases remained unmatched. CDR3 amino acids: CASRSRTSGSSDTQYF. The DNA for the CDR3 is TGTGCCAGCAGATCACGGACTAGCGGGAGTTCAGATACGCAGTATTTT.

The rearrangement joins TRBV11-2 to TRBJ2-5, with D possibly TRBD1 on 5 matching bases. The CDR3 spans 14 residues. Trimming removed 2 bases from V and 3 bases from J, with 10 bases in between. Per the germline V gene, CDR1 is SGHAT and CDR2 is FQNNGV. The CDR3 bases are TGTGCCAGCAGCTTATTTCGACAGAAAGAGACCCAGTACTTC. It yields the protein CASSLFRQKETQYF.

This clone was counted only a few times. The chain carries TRBV28 and TRBJ1-2; no definite D call. Germline CDR1 reads MDHEN; CDR2 reads SYDVKM. The CDR3 has 14 amino acids. V lost 4 bases to trimming and J lost 2 bases, with 11 bases between them. The CDR3 bases are TGTGCCAGCAGTTCCTCCCCCCTAAACTATGGCTACACCTTC. Translating it yields CASSSSPLNYGYTF.

This rearrangement joins TRBV4-3 to TRBJ2-6; D not certain. V gave up 8 bases and J gave up 0 bases, with 14 bases separating them. The CDR3 is 16 residues long. CDR1 and CDR2 (germline): LGHNA, YSLEER. CDR3 sequence: CASAPDLSSGANVLTF. The CDR3 region has the DNA TGCGCCAGCGCCCCAGATTTAAGCTCTGGGGCCAACGTCCTGACTTTC.

The genes are TRBV9 and TRBJ2-2, with D hard to call. CDR1 and CDR2 from the germline V gene are SGDLS and YYNGEE. This CDR3 spans 12 amino acids. The ends were cut back, 2 bases at V and 4 bases at J, with 3 bases in the middle. The CDR3 is CASSVVTGELFF. The CDR3 coding sequence is TGTGCCAGCAGCGTCGTCACCGGGGAGCTGTTTTTT.

The rearrangement joins TRBV28 to TRBJ2-2, with D uncertain. The CDR3 runs 16 residues. Between the trimmed V and J ends, which lost 2 bases and 2 bases, there was a span of 12 bases. Germline V gene sequence: CDR1 MDHEN, CDR2 SYDVKM. The CDR3 DNA is TGTGCCAGCAGTTTAATCTCGACACCTAACACCGGGGAGCTGTTTTTT. This sequence encodes CASSLISTPNTGELFF.

This chain links TRBV30 with TRBJ1-1; TRBD1 matches at 11 bases. The CDR3 loop spans 14 amino acids. V lost 1 base, J lost 4 bases, and 2 bases stayed unmatched. Germline CDR1 GTSNPN, CDR2 SVGIG (reference sequence). This CDR3 reads CAWSEGTGGTEAFF. In nucleotides, the CDR3 is TGTGCCTGGAGTGAAGGGACAGGGGGCACTGAAGCTTTCTTT.

In this sample, this clone turned up once. This rearrangement joins TRBV7-9 to TRBJ2-1; 9 nucleotides match TRBD2. The trim removed 5 bases at V and 9 bases at J, leaving 8 bases unmatched. The CDR3 consists of 14 residues. Germline values: CDR1 SEHNR, CDR2 FQNEAQ (reference sequence). The CDR3 nucleotides read TGTGCCAGCAGCCAATTAGCGGGAGTAGGTGAGCAGTTCTTC. Its translation: CASSQLAGVGEQFF. Full variable domain (missing parts from reference TRBV7-9 and TRBJ2-1): DTGVSQNPRHKITKRGQNVTFRCDPISEHNRLYWYRQTLGQGPEFLTYFQNEAQLEKSRLLSDRFSAERPKGSFSTLEIQRTEQGDSAMYLCASSQLAGVGEQFFGPGTRLTVL.

This clone was picked up a small number of times. The chain is built from TRBV15 and TRBJ2-5, with D perhaps TRBD1 (5 bases). The J call may not be correct, given that the DNA end is closer to TRBJ2-7. The CDR3 has 14 amino acids. CDR1 and CDR2 (germline): LNHNV, YYDKDF (reference sequence). The CDR3 sequence: CATSRGREQDEQYF. CDR3 DNA: TGTGCCACCAGCAGAGGCAGGGAACAGGACGAGCAGTACTTC.

This sequence joins TRBV9 and TRBJ2-1, with 10 bases matching TRBD2. V lost 0 bases to trimming and J lost 1 base; unmatched junction nucleotides: 10. The CDR3 consists of 19 residues. Germline V lookup: CDR1 SGDLS, CDR2 YYNGEE. The CDR3 reads CASSVGKRTSGRSYNEQFF. CDR3 DNA: TGTGCCAGCAGCGTAGGAAAAAGGACTAGCGGACGTTCCTACAATGAGCAGTTCTTC.

The chain recombines TRBV19 with TRBJ2-7; D not certain. Trimming shortened V by 3 bases and J by 2 bases, and 11 bases separated the two germline ends. Germline CDR1 and CDR2: LNHDA and SQIVND (reference sequence). The CDR3 is 14 residues long. The CDR3 is CASSMSGWAYEQYF. The CDR3 region has the DNA TGTGCCAGTAGTATGTCCGGGTGGGCCTACGAGCAGTACTTC.

The V gene is TRBV5-1, the J gene TRBJ2-2; possible D gene TRBD2, 5 bases. The CDR3 spans 15 residues. The germline V gene encodes CDR1 SGHRS and CDR2 YFSETQ. The germline V and J ends were trimmed by 3 bases and 3 bases, with 12 bases remaining between them. DNA for the CDR3: TGCGCCAGCAGCTACCCGCGCGGGTACACCGGGGAGCTGTTTTTT. This sequence encodes CASSYPRGYTGELFF.

The chain uses TRBV7-6 and TRBJ1-1; D ambiguous. The CDR3 has 18 amino acids. V was clipped by 8 bases and J by 8 bases, with 33 bases between them. The germline gives CDR1 SGHVS, CDR2 FNYEAQ. The CDR3: CASLLGPFRARGPTEAFF. DNA of the CDR3: TGTGCCAGCCTCCTTGGGCCCTTTAGAGCCAGAGGGCCAACAGAAGCTTTCTTT.

The chain is built from TRBV11-2 and TRBJ1-1, with 7 bases aligning to TRBD1. The CDR3 consists of 16 residues. J was trimmed by 1 base and V by 5 bases; bases with no gene match: 10. The germline CDR1 and CDR2 sequences are SGHAT and FQNNGV. CDR3 in DNA: TGTGCCAGCAGCCCCGTACAAAGGACAGGGAACACTGAAGCTTTCTTT. It encodes CASSPVQRTGNTEAFF.

J is TRBJ1-2 and V is TRBV28, with unresolved D. CDR1 and CDR2 (germline): MDHEN, SYDVKM. The V gene lost 8 bases and the J gene lost 8 bases, with 15 bases spanning the gap. The CDR3 is made up of 12 amino acids. The DNA of the CDR3 is TGTGCCAGCGTGTCCCCAAAGGAGGGCTACACCTTC. Residues: CASVSPKEGYTF.

The V and J genes are TRBV11-2 and TRBJ2-1; D remains ambiguous. Trimming left V 0 bases short and J 0 bases short, with 9 bases between. This CDR3 spans 16 amino acids. CDR1 and CDR2 (germline): SGHAT, FQNNGV. The DNA of the CDR3 is TGTGCCAGCAGCTTAGACAGTCCCAGCTCCTACAATGAGCAGTTCTTC. Amino acid sequence: CASSLDSPSSYNEQFF. Complete variable domain (other parts from reference TRBV11-2 and TRBJ2-1): EAGVAQSPRYKIIEKRQSVAFWCNPISGHATLYWYQQILGQGPKLLIQFQNNGVVDDSQLPKDRFSAERLKGVDSTLKIQPAKLEDSAVYLCASSLDSPSSYNEQFFGPGTRLTVL.

This chain joins TRBV5-1 and TRBJ2-7; 14 bases match TRBD2. J gave up 3 bases and V 3 bases, and 8 bases lay outside the gene matches. The CDR3 is 17 residues long. Looked up from germline, CDR1 is SGHRS and CDR2 is YFSETQ. This chain's CDR3 is CASSSGLAGASIYEQYF. CDR3 DNA sequence: TGCGCCAGCAGCTCGGGACTAGCGGGGGCGAGCATCTACGAGCAGTACTTC.

The rearrangement uses TRBV7-8 and TRBJ1-1; D is uncertain. This CDR3 is 17 amino acids long. Germline CDR1 and CDR2: SGHVS and FQNEAQ. Trimming took 4 bases from V and 1 from J, leaving 19 bases between them. Here the CDR3 reads CASSSEWAAIRNTEAFF. The CDR3 DNA follows: TGTGCCAGCAGCTCAGAGTGGGCTGCCATCCGGAACACTGAAGCTTTCTTT.

This chain links TRBV7-2 with TRBJ2-5; D may be TRBD1 (6 bases). Germline CDR1 SGHTA, CDR2 FQGNSA. The CDR3 runs to 14 residues. Between the trimmed V and J ends, which lost 0 bases and 3 bases, there was a span of 8 bases. CDR3 in amino acids: CASSLADREETQYF. For the CDR3, the DNA is TGTGCCAGCAGCTTAGCGGACAGAGAAGAGACCCAGTACTTC.

V is TRBV7-9 and J is TRBJ1-2; D is unresolved. Germline-derived CDR1 and CDR2 are SEHNR and FQNEAQ (reference sequence). V lost 3 bases, J lost 3 bases, and 11 bases lay in between. The CDR3 is 14 residues long. The CDR3 loop is CASSFVGSDYGYTF. The CDR3 DNA follows: TGTGCCAGCAGCTTTGTCGGTAGCGACTATGGCTACACCTTC. The full variable domain, completed using reference TRBV7-9 and TRBJ1-2, is DTGVSQNPRHKITKRGQNVTFRCDPISEHNRLYWYRQTLGQGPEFLTYFQNEAQLEKSRLLSDRFSAERPKGSFSTLEIQRTEQGDSAMYLCASSFVGSDYGYTFGSGTRLTVV.

The chain has TRBV9 and TRBJ2-1; a weak D match, TRBD1 (5 bases). This CDR3 spans 15 amino acids. Per germline, CDR1 SGDLS and CDR2 YYNGEE. Between the trimmed V and J ends, which lost 5 bases and 6 bases, there was a span of 18 bases. CDR3 sequence: CASSASGSRSNEQFF. The CDR3 region has the DNA TGTGCCAGCAGTGCTTCAGGGTCCCGTAGCAATGAGCAGTTCTTC.

This clone came up once. V and J are TRBV7-9 and TRBJ1-3; possible D gene TRBD1, 6 bases. The CDR3 has 13 amino acids. Trimming cost V 5 bases and J 4 bases, with 9 bases left between them. Germline loops: CDR1 SEHNR, CDR2 FQNEAQ (reference sequence). CDR3 in DNA: TGTGCCAGCAGCCGGACAGAAGGAAACACCATATATTTT. Its protein is CASSRTEGNTIYF.

The chain couples TRBV11-3 to TRBJ1-1, with 9 bases identical to TRBD1. The CDR3 extends over 13 amino acids. Germline-derived CDR1 and CDR2 are SGHNT and YENEEA. V lost 1 base to trimming and J lost 11 bases; unmatched junction nucleotides: 5. Here the CDR3 reads CASSLARDRVAFF. In DNA form, the CDR3 reads TGTGCCAGCAGCTTAGCTAGGGACAGGGTGGCTTTCTTT. The entire variable domain, with the rest obtained from reference TRBV11-3 and TRBJ1-1, is as follows: EAGVVQSPRYKIIEKKQPVAFWCNPISGHNTLYWYLQNLGQGPELLIRYENEEAVDDSQLPKDRFSAERLKGVDSTLKIQPAELGDSAVYLCASSLARDRVAFFGQGTRLTVV.

J is TRBJ2-3 and V is TRBV4-2, with TRBD1 identical over 8 bases. The CDR3 extends over 16 amino acids. V lost 1 base and J lost 6; bases outside the gene matches: 9. Germline V gene sequence: CDR1 LGHNA, CDR2 YNFKEQ. This chain's CDR3 is CASSQAYGQGADTQYF. The CDR3 bases are TGTGCCAGCAGCCAAGCTTATGGTCAGGGGGCGGATACGCAGTATTTT.

The CDR3 here is CASSTEPGQGNQPQHF. In DNA, the CDR3 is TGTGCCAGCAGTACGGAGCCGGGACAGGGGAATCAGCCCCAGCATTTT. The chain uses TRBV7-2 and TRBJ1-5; 10 positions match TRBD1. This CDR3 spans 16 amino acids. CDR1 is SGHTA, CDR2 FQGNSA, per germline. V was clipped by 6 bases and J by 4 bases; unmatched bases: 9.